Listed here is a single TCR beta chain. The antigen remains unidentified. The data were taken from a study of OX40 agonist ivuxolimab in advanced cancers. Study overall: Ivuxolimab, an agonistic anti-OX40 (CD134) antibody, was given to patients. Partial responses were achieved by three patients, of whom one had hepatocellular carcinoma and two had cutaneous melanoma.

Clones were sequenced by immunoSEQ multiplex PCR, and TCRdb holds only the in-frame ones, with some missing. The table lists around 45,000 clones, about nine tenths of them singletons, with roughly 5.7% in the top ten. V shed 7 bases and J 5 bases; nucleotides not matched to a gene: 8. The CDR3 contains 14 residues. Germline CDR1 and CDR2: ENHRY and SYGVKD. Whole-study findings and limits: By week 6 at 0.1 to 3.0 mg/kg, blood CD4+ and CD8+ T cells had expanded clonally.

Autoimmune disease history or systemic immunosuppression led to patients being barred. The material was CD4+ or CD8+ T cells sorted from blood, obtained in a trial of the OX40 agonist ivuxolimab. The source of this sequence is an adult with an advanced solid tumor such as melanoma, head and neck, liver or kidney cancer. The chain links TRBV10-3 to TRBJ2-7; 10 bases fit TRBD1. For the CDR3, the DNA is TGTGCCATCAAGACCGGGACAGGGGATAACGAGCAGTACTTC. It specifies CAIKTGTGDNEQYF.